This T cell receptor beta chain derives from a study of response to subunit inactivated influenza vaccine. TCRdb recomputed calls from the RT-PCR reads with MiXCR, one row per CDR3 protein. The sample yields 650,000 to 850,000 distinct CDR3 sequences, around 14% seen once. The sample holds many counts of this clonotype. Its antigen is not known. Study-level findings and limits: The authors offered the suggestion that each seasonal influenza vaccination recruits few new T cells.

Sequences were derived from PBMCs from blood, sampled roughly 2 weeks before vaccination. The receptor's source is a man aged 50-59 years who received an inactivated influenza vaccine.

The CDR3 nucleotides are TGCGCCAGCAGCTTGGCGGACACCTTCTCCTACGAGCAGTACTTC. This sequence encodes CASSLADTFSYEQYF. V gene TRBV5-1 combines with J gene TRBJ2-7, with D possibly being TRBD1 (5 bases). The CDR3 totals 15 residues. Germline V gene data show CDR1 as SGHRS and CDR2 as YFSETQ. Trimming took off 0 bases at V and 0 bases at J, with 10 bases between the two ends.